One sample yielded the 12 T cell receptor beta chains listed below, sequenced in a study of beta chain features in type 1 diabetes. The authors reverse transcribed all of the isolated RNA, so sequencing captured expressed TCRB transcripts. TCRdb's copy holds only in-frame clones and misses some; the assay was immunoSEQ multiplex PCR. The profile shows a few hundred thousand clones, about 14% of them singletons. Sequencing was carried out using naive CD4+ T cells from blood. The receptors shown here come from a man aged 25-40 years in good health.

This chain joins TRBV5-1 and TRBJ2-3; 8 nucleotides agree with TRBD2. The J segment lost 5 bases and the V segment lost 4 bases, leaving 6 bases of the junction unmatched. In germline, CDR1 is SGHRS, CDR2 YFSETQ. This CDR3 spans 14 amino acids. The DNA for the CDR3 is TGCGCCAGCAGCCGAGTACTAGCGGAAGATACGCAGTATTTT. Translation gives CASSRVLAEDTQYF. Using reference TRBV5-1 and TRBJ2-3 for the parts outside the CDR3, the full variable domain is KAGVTQTPRYLIKTRGQQVTLSCSPISGHRSVSWYQQTPGQGLQFLFEYFSETQRNKGNFPGRFSGRQFSNSRSEMNVSTLELGDSALYLCASSRVLAEDTQYFGPGTRLTVL.

The chain links TRBV10-3 to TRBJ2-6, with 8 bases aligning to TRBD1. This CDR3 is built from 18 residues. V was clipped by 2 bases and J by 0 bases; unmatched bases: 6. The germline V gene encodes CDR1 ENHRY and CDR2 SYGVKD. CDR3 amino acids: CAISEMDRVASGANVLTF. CDR3 nucleotide sequence: TGTGCCATCAGTGAGATGGACAGGGTAGCCTCTGGGGCCAACGTCCTGACTTTC.

The gene calls are TRBV5-1 and TRBJ2-1, with TRBD1 as a possible D gene (7 bases). Per germline, CDR1 SGHRS and CDR2 YFSETQ. The V end lost 4 bases, the J end lost 2 bases, and 16 bases lay between the germline ends. This CDR3 has 16 amino acids. The chain's CDR3 is CASSPSRGVTYNEQFF. For the CDR3, the DNA is TGCGCCAGCAGCCCCTCCAGGGGGGTAACCTACAATGAGCAGTTCTTC.

The CDR3 is CASSIPGLASRRVTQYF. The CDR3 DNA reads TGTGCCAGCAGCATTCCGGGACTAGCCTCCCGGCGGGTGACCCAGTACTTC. The genes are TRBV7-8 and TRBJ2-5; 9 bases map to TRBD2. In germline, CDR1 is SGHVS, CDR2 FQNEAQ. The CDR3 runs 17 residues. Germline trimming cut 5 bases from V and 7 bases from J; bases unmatched to any gene: 17.

This clone has more than one count but fewer than ten. The V call is TRBV6-6, the J call TRBJ2-1; D might be TRBD2 (6 bases). The CDR3 is 15 amino acids. The germline V gene has CDR1 MNHNY and CDR2 SVGAGI (reference sequence). V was clipped by 4 bases and J by 0 bases, with 10 bases between them. CDR3 residues: CASSSAGSSYNEQFF. The CDR3 DNA sequence: TGTGCCAGCAGTTCGGCGGGGAGCTCCTACAATGAGCAGTTCTTC.

This rearrangement joins TRBV7-8 to TRBJ2-1, with 9 bases that match TRBD2. Germline V CDR1 and CDR2: SGHVS, FQNEAQ. The CDR3 length is 14 residues. The V and J ends lost 6 bases and 5 bases, in that order; junction bases with no gene match: 5. The CDR3 coding sequence is TGTGCCAGCAGTCCTGGACTAGCGAACAATGAGCAGTTCTTC. Residues: CASSPGLANNEQFF. Filled out from reference TRBV7-8 and TRBJ2-1, the complete variable domain reads GAGVSQSPRYKVAKRGQDVALRCDPISGHVSLFWYQQALGQGPEFLTYFQNEAQLDKSGLPSDRFFAERPEGSVSTLKIQRTQQEDSAVYLCASSPGLANNEQFFGPGTRLTVL.

The gene calls are TRBV5-4 and TRBJ2-7; 12 nucleotides line up with TRBD1. The germline V gene encodes CDR1 SGHNT and CDR2 YYREEE (reference sequence). J lost 7 bases, V lost 4 bases, and 6 bases had no gene match. CDR3 length: 14 residues. This chain's CDR3 is CASSPGQGAGEQYF. CDR3 DNA sequence: TGTGCCAGCAGCCCGGGACAGGGGGCCGGAGAGCAGTACTTC.

The chain employs TRBV5-6 and TRBJ1-2; D remains ambiguous. Germline V gene lookup returns CDR1 SGHDT and CDR2 YYEEEE. Trimming removed 0 bases at V and 4 bases at J, with 7 bases between. CDR3 size: 13 residues. CDR3 loop: CASSLEGFYGYTF. In DNA, the CDR3 is TGTGCCAGCAGCTTGGAAGGGTTCTATGGCTACACCTTC.

This clone was seen more than once but under ten times. The V and J genes are TRBV5-1 and TRBJ1-2; D remains ambiguous. This CDR3 spans 12 amino acids. Trimming took 4 bases from V and 3 from J, leaving 7 bases between them. Germline CDR1 is SGHRS and CDR2 is YFSETQ. CDR3: CASSPPDYGYTF. In DNA, the CDR3 is TGCGCCAGCAGCCCCCCCGACTATGGCTACACCTTC.

This clone was recorded a few times. This sequence joins TRBV4-2 and TRBJ2-1; 9 positions agree with TRBD2. V trimming: 1 base; J trimming: 8 bases; junction bases outside the gene matches: 0. The length of the CDR3 is 13 residues. Germline CDR1 LGHNA, CDR2 YNFKEQ. The CDR3 region is CASSQGLADEQFF. CDR3 nucleotides: TGTGCCAGCAGCCAAGGACTAGCGGATGAGCAGTTCTTC.

The CDR3 DNA follows: TGTGCCAGCAGCTTAGTAATCCAGGGTTCTGGCTACACCTTC. Its translation is CASSLVIQGSGYTF. The chain joins TRBV7-2 to TRBJ1-2, with D perhaps matching TRBD1 (5 bases). Germline loops: CDR1 SGHTA, CDR2 FQGNSA. The ends were cut back, 1 base at V and 7 bases at J, with 13 bases in the middle. This CDR3 has 14 amino acids.

This chain uses TRBV5-4 with TRBJ2-1; no clear D gene. Trimming pared 1 base from V and 4 bases from J, leaving 12 bases between. The CDR3 sequence is 15 residues long. Per germline, CDR1 SGHNT and CDR2 YYREEE (reference sequence). The CDR3 region has the DNA TGTGCCAGCAGCTTGCGGCTGGCGACATACAATGAGCAGTTCTTC. Translation: CASSLRLATYNEQFF. The full variable domain, its missing parts supplied by reference TRBV5-4 and TRBJ2-1, is ETGVTQSPTHLIKTRGQQVTLRCSSQSGHNTVSWYQQALGQGPQFIFQYYREEENGRGNFPPRFSGLQFPNYSSELNVNALELDDSALYLCASSLRLATYNEQFFGPGTRLTVL.